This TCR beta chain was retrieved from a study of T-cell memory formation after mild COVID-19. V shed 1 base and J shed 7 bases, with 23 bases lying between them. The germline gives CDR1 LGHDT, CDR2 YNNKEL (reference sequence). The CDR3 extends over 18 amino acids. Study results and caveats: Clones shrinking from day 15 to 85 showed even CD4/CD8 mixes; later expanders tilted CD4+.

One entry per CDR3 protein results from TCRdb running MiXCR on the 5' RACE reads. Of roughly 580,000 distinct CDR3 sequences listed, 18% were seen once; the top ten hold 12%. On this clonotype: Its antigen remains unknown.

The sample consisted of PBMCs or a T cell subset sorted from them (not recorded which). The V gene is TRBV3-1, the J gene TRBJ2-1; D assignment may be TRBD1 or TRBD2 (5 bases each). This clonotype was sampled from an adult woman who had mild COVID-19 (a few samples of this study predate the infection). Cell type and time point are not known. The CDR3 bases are TGTGCCAGCAGCCAAGTCCTCTCAAGAGGGGAAGAAAGGAATGAGCAGTTCTTC. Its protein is CASSQVLSRGEERNEQFF.